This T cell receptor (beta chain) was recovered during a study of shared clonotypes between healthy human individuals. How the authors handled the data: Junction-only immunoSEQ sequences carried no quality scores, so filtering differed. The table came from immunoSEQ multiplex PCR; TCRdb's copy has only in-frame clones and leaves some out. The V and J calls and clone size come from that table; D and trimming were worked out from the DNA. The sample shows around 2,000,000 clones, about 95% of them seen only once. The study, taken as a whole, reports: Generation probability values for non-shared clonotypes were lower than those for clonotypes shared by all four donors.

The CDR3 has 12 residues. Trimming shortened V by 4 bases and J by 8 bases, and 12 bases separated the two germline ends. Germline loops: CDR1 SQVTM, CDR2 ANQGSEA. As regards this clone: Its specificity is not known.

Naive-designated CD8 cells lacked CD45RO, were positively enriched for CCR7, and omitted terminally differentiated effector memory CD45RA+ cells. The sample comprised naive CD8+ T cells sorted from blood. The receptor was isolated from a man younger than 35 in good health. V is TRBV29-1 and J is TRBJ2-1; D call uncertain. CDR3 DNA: TGCAGCGTTGTGCCCTCGGTGGATGAGCAGTTCTTC. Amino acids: CSVVPSVDEQFF.